These 6 T cell receptor beta chains came from one sample sequenced in a study of OX40 agonist ivuxolimab in advanced cancers. Assay used: immunoSEQ multiplex PCR; TCRdb lists only in-frame clones, some missing. The sample holds about 21,000 clones, around 76% seen once. The sample consisted of CD4+ or CD8+ T cells sorted from blood, taken in a trial of the OX40 agonist ivuxolimab. These receptors were collected from an adult with an advanced solid tumor such as melanoma, head and neck, liver or kidney cancer.

The V call is TRBV6-1, the J call TRBJ1-2, with no clear D. The CDR3 consists of 13 residues. V lost 0 bases and J 6 bases, leaving 8 bases between the germline ends. Germline V lookup: CDR1 MNHNS, CDR2 SASEGT. The CDR3 region is CASSEAGFDGYTF. CDR3 DNA sequence: TGTGCCAGCAGTGAAGCAGGGTTCGATGGCTACACCTTC.

The rearrangement links TRBV7-9 to TRBJ1-3; TRBD1 matches 7 bases. The CDR3 has 12 residues. CDR1 is SEHNR and CDR2 is FQNEAQ in the germline V gene (reference sequence). Losses at the gene ends were 7 bases for V and 7 bases for J; bases not matched to a gene: 4. The chain's CDR3 is CASTSTGNTIYF. CDR3 nucleotides: TGTGCCAGCACCTCGACAGGGAACACCATATATTTT.

The rearrangement uses TRBV7-2 and TRBJ2-5; either TRBD1 or TRBD2 may fit D (6 bases each). Trimming took off 2 bases at V and 5 bases at J, with 15 bases between the two ends. The length of the CDR3 is 15 residues. Germline CDR1 reads SGHTA; CDR2 reads FQGNSA. CDR3 nucleotides: TGTGCCAGCAGCTTATGGCCAACAGGGAGGGAGACCCAGTACTTC. Amino acid sequence: CASSLWPTGRETQYF. Variable domain in full (rest from reference TRBV7-2 and TRBJ2-5): GAGVSQSPSNKVTEKGKDVELRCDPISGHTALYWYRQSLGQGLEFLIYFQGNSAPDKSGLPSDRFSAERTGGSVSTLTIQRTQQEDSAVYLCASSLWPTGRETQYFGPGTRLLVL.

The chain recombines TRBV5-8 with TRBJ1-1, with no clear D. In germline, CDR1 is SGHTS, CDR2 YDEGEE. The CDR3 totals 14 residues. Trimming cost V 0 bases and J 5 bases, with 11 bases left between them. DNA of the CDR3: TGTGCCAGCAGCTTGGTGATGGTCGCGACTGAAGCTTTCTTT. Its protein product is CASSLVMVATEAFF.

The V call is TRBV9, the J call TRBJ1-5; D perhaps matches TRBD1 (5 bases). The CDR3 sequence is 20 residues long. V lost 4 bases to trimming and J lost 0 bases, with 26 bases between them. Germline values: CDR1 SGDLS, CDR2 YYNGEE. The CDR3 region is CASSPVVRGEGTYSNQPQHF. CDR3 nucleotide sequence: TGTGCCAGCAGCCCCGTAGTGAGGGGAGAGGGCACCTATAGCAATCAGCCCCAGCATTTT.

This clone appeared a few times. The V call is TRBV6-1, the J call TRBJ1-1; D uncertain. Germline assignment: CDR1 MNHNS and CDR2 SASEGT. The CDR3 runs 11 residues. V was shortened by 6 bases and J by 2 bases, with 4 bases between the two germline ends. This CDR3 reads CASRKNTEAFF. CDR3 in DNA: TGTGCCAGCAGGAAAAACACTGAAGCTTTCTTT.